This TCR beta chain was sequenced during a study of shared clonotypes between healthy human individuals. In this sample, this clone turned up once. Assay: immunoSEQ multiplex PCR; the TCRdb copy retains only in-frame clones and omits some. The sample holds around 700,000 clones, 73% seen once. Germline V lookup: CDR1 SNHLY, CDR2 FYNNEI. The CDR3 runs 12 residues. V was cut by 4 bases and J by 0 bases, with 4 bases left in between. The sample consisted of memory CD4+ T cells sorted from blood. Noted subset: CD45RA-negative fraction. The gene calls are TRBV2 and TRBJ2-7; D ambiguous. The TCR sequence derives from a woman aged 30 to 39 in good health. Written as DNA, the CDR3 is TGTGCCAGCAGTGGTACCTCCTACGAGCAGTACTTC. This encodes CASSGTSYEQYF.